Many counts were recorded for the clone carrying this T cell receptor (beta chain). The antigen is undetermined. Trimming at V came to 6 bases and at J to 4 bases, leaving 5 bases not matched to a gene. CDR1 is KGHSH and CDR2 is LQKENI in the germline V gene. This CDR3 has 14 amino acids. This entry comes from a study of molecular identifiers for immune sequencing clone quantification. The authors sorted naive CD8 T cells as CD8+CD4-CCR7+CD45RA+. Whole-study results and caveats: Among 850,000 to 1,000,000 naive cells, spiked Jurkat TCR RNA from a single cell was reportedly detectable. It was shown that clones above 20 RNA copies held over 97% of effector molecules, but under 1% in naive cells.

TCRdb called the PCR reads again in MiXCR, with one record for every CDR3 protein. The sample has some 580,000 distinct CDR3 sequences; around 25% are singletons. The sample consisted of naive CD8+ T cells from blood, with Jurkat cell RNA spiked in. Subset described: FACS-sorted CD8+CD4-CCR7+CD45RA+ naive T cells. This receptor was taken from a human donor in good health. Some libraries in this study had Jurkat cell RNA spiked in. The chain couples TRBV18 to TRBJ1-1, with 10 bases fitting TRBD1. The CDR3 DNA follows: TGTGCCAGCTCGCGGACAGGGGGAAGCACTGAAGCTTTCTTT. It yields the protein CASSRTGGSTEAFF.